This T cell receptor beta chain was recorded in a study of blood T cell repertoires in COVID-19. The overall study: Nucleic acid was either cDNA or gDNA, and it came from T cells, B-cell-depleted T cells, or PBMCs.

Participant ages covered roughly 18 to 89 years across around 25 US areas. Participants' reported clinical history set cohort assignment. The recovered donors of Cohort 3 showed two negative PCRs, clearance, or symptom resolution. This CDR3 is 16 amino acids long. With 5 bases clipped from V and 0 bases from J, the junction kept 9 bases outside the gene matches. CDR1 and CDR2 (germline): SGHAT, FQDESV (reference sequence). Repertoires were generated with immunoSEQ multiplex PCR, while TCRdb's copy carries only in-frame clones and drops some. The data show 400,000 or so clones, with about 92% seen just once and about 0.63% held by the top ten.

Sequencing was done on a sample of PBMCs or T cells enriched from blood (not recorded which). The receptor was derived from a man aged 18 to 29 who had recovered from COVID-19. The genes are TRBV11-1 and TRBJ1-2; TRBD1 aligns across 7 bases. CDR3 sequence: CASSPLGGPANYGYTF. The CDR3 region has the DNA TGTGCCAGCAGCCCTTTAGGGGGCCCCGCTAACTATGGCTACACCTTC.